These 9 T cell receptor beta chains were all obtained from the same sample, sequenced in a study of blood T cell repertoires in COVID-19. Sequenced by immunoSEQ multiplex PCR; TCRdb stores in-frame clones only, minus some. Here the sample spans 200,000 to 300,000 clones, about four fifths being singletons. Sequencing used peripheral blood. The receptors stem from a woman between 40 and 55 years old who had recovered from COVID-19.

The chain combines TRBV6-2 or TRBV6-3 with TRBJ2-3, with D tentatively TRBD2 (5 bases). This CDR3 region has 16 residues. CDR1 MNHEY and CDR2 SVGEGT come from the germline V gene. The V and J ends lost 2 bases and 0 bases respectively, with 12 bases between them. The CDR3 loop reads CASSYPRVTSTDTQYF. The DNA for the CDR3 is TGTGCCAGCAGTTACCCGCGGGTGACTAGCACAGATACGCAGTATTTT.

This sequence joins TRBV28 and TRBJ1-1, with 8 bases matching TRBD1. Germline V lookup: CDR1 MDHEN, CDR2 SYDVKM. J gave up 2 bases and V 5 bases, and 10 bases lay outside the gene matches. The length of the CDR3 is 16 residues. CDR3 residues: CASSPRTGSTNTEAFF. For the CDR3, the DNA is TGTGCCAGCAGTCCCAGGACAGGGTCGACAAACACTGAAGCTTTCTTT.

The genes are TRBV19 and TRBJ2-1, with 13 bases identical to TRBD2. The germline V gene encodes CDR1 LNHDA and CDR2 SQIVND (reference sequence). After removal of 4 bases from V and 4 bases from J, the junction contained 7 bases not matched to a gene. The CDR3 has 17 residues. The CDR3 loop is CASSSGTSGAVYNEQFF. The CDR3 nucleotides read TGTGCCAGTAGTAGCGGGACTAGCGGGGCCGTATACAATGAGCAGTTCTTC.

Turning to this clone: Distinct nucleotide sequences in the sample also encode this CDR3. The chain couples TRBV6-5 to TRBJ2-7; 10 bases line up with TRBD1. V shed 6 bases, J shed 4 bases, and the junction held 9 bases outside the gene matches. The CDR3 is made up of 15 amino acids. In germline, CDR1 is MNHEY, CDR2 SVGAGI. The DNA for the CDR3 is TGTGCCAGCAGCTACCGGGACAGGGGATTATACGAGCAGTACTTC. It codes for CASSYRDRGLYEQYF.

The chain carries TRBV9 and TRBJ1-6, with a tentative D call TRBD1 (6 bases). CDR3 size: 14 residues. Germline assignment: CDR1 SGDLS and CDR2 YYNGEE. Trimming stripped 3 bases from V and 10 bases from J, with 14 bases between. The CDR3 sequence is CASSAPTRGSPLHF. CDR3 DNA: TGTGCCAGCAGCGCTCCCACCAGGGGATCACCCCTCCACTTT. The full variable domain, in which reference TRBV9 and TRBJ1-6 provide the parts outside the CDR3, is DSGVTQTPKHLITATGQRVTLRCSPRSGDLSVYWYQQSLDQGLQFLIQYYNGEERAKGNILERFSAQQFPDLHSELNLSSLELGDSALYFCASSAPTRGSPLHFGNGTRLTVT.

Here the CDR3 DNA reads TGTGCCAGCAGTGGAGAGCGGGGCACAGATACGCAGTATTTT. It specifies CASSGERGTDTQYF. The chain recombines TRBV2 with TRBJ2-3; weak D call: TRBD2 (6 bases). This CDR3 comprises 14 residues. Trimming cost V 4 bases and J 1 base, with 9 bases left between them. Germline loops: CDR1 SNHLY, CDR2 FYNNEI.

This chain links TRBV6-5 with TRBJ2-5; 8 bases align to TRBD1. The CDR3 spans 15 residues. V trimming: 6 bases; J trimming: 1 base; junction bases outside the gene matches: 7. Germline V lookup: CDR1 MNHEY, CDR2 SVGAGI. CDR3 protein: CASSAPGQAQETQYF. CDR3 nucleotide sequence: TGTGCCAGCAGCGCGCCGGGACAGGCCCAAGAGACCCAGTACTTC.

The rearrangement uses TRBV4-2 and TRBJ1-2, with D perhaps TRBD1 (6 bases). This CDR3 region has 11 residues. V gave up 10 bases and J gave up 4 bases, with 10 bases separating them. Germline values: CDR1 LGHNA, CDR2 YNFKEQ. CDR3 bases: TGTGCCACTCGGGGGGCCTATGGCTACACCTTC. Translated: CATRGAYGYTF.

V is TRBV11-3 and J is TRBJ2-7; unclear D gene. CDR1 SGHNT and CDR2 YENEEA come from the germline V gene. With 4 bases removed from V and 4 bases from J, the gap between germline ends came to 8 bases. This CDR3 contains 12 residues. The CDR3 DNA reads as TGTGCCAGCAGCTCAAGGCGGTACGAGCAGTACTTC. It specifies CASSSRRYEQYF.